The 3 T cell receptor beta chains below all came from one sample that was sequenced in a study of T-cell memory formation after mild COVID-19. TCRdb reanalysed the 5' RACE reads using MiXCR and keeps one entry per CDR3 protein. The table records about half a million distinct CDR3 sequences, 18% of them present only once. The sequenced sample consisted of PBMCs or a T cell subset sorted from them (not recorded which). Every receptor here comes from an adult woman who had mild COVID-19 (a few samples of this study predate the infection). Cell type and time point are not known.

The rearrangement joins TRBV20-1 to TRBJ1-1, with D possibly TRBD1 on 5 matching bases. The CDR3 covers 15 residues. The germline CDR1 and CDR2 sequences are DFQATT and SNEGSKA (reference sequence). Trimming took 2 bases from V and 1 from J, leaving 14 bases between them. CDR3 loop: CSARISARGNTEAFF. In DNA form, the CDR3 reads TGCAGTGCTAGAATATCAGCTAGGGGGAACACTGAAGCTTTCTTT.

This clonotype was seen a few times. The chain combines TRBV4-1 with TRBJ2-4, with 9 bases aligning to TRBD2. CDR3 length: 18 residues. The trim removed 4 bases at V and 5 bases at J, leaving 15 bases unmatched. The germline V gene has CDR1 MGHRA and CDR2 YSYEKL. The CDR3 DNA sequence: TGCGCCAGCAGCCGAGGACTGGCGCGGGGGGGCCGAGAAAACATTCAGTACTTC. Its translation is CASSRGLARGGRENIQYF.

This clonotype was counted between two and nine times. The chain uses TRBV24-1 and TRBJ1-1; possible D gene TRBD1, 5 bases. V lost 4 bases to trimming and J lost 2 bases, with 10 bases between them. Germline V CDR1 and CDR2: KGHDR, SFDVKD. The CDR3 totals 14 residues. The CDR3 protein is CATSEPGPNTEAFF. The CDR3 DNA follows: TGTGCCACCAGTGAACCGGGACCCAACACTGAAGCTTTCTTT.